This T cell receptor beta chain was documented in a study of cytomegalovirus exposure and HLA in healthy donors. As for the study in general: Some 90 million unique TCRs from HLA-typed donors were held in an early data release. Ancestry clustering placed 70% to 90% of more than 350 genotyped donors in the Caucasian-associated cluster.

PCR employed 60 Vbeta and 13 Jbeta primers. Profiled with immunoSEQ multiplex PCR; TCRdb holds only in-frame clones, not every one. The table lists over 150,000 clones, about 73% of them singletons, with around 13% in the top ten. CDR3 length equals 15 residues. The V gene's germline CDR1 is SGHRS and CDR2 YFSETQ. Trimming took off 7 bases at V and 5 bases at J, with 21 bases between the two ends. As for this clone: What it recognizes is unknown.

Study-wide results and limits: Accurate predictions that matched the HLA-A and HLA-B alleles of most subjects were reportedly made from TCR beta sequences. The study flagged about 150 TCR beta chains as cytomegalovirus-associated.

Sequencing used PBMCs. The chain links TRBV5-1 to TRBJ2-5; no definite D call. This clonotype was sampled from a woman between 45 and 65 years old in good health and CMV-seropositive. The CDR3 region is CASASENPLLETQYF. The CDR3 bases are TGCGCCAGCGCGAGTGAGAATCCCCTGTTGGAGACCCAGTACTTC.